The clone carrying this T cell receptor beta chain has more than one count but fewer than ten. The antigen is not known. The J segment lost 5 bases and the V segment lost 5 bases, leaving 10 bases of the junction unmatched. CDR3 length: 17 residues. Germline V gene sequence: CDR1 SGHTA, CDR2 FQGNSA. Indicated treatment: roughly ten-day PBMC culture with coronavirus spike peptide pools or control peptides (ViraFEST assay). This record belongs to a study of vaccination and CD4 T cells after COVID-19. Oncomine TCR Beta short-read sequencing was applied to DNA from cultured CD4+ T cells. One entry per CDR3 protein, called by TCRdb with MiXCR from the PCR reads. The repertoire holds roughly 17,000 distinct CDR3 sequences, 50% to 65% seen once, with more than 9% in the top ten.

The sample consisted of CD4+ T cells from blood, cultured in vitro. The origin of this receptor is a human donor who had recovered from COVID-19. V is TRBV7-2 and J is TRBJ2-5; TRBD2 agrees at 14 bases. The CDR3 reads CASSLRLAGGPGETQYF. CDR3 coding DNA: TGTGCCAGCAGCCTAAGACTAGCGGGAGGGCCTGGGGAGACCCAGTACTTC.